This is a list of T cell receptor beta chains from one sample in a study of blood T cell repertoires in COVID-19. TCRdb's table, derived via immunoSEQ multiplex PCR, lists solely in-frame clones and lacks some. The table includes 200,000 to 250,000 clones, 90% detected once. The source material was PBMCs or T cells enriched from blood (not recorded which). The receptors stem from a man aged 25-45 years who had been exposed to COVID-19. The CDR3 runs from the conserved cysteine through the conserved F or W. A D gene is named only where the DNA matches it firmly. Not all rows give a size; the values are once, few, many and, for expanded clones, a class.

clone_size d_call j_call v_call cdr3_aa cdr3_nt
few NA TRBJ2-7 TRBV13 CASSRTAYYEQYF TGTGCCAGCAGTCGGACAGCGTACTACGAGCAGTACTTC
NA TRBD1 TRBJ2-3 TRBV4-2 CASSYSGGVVLETDTQYF TGTGCCAGCAGCTACTCAGGGGGCGTAGTATTGGAGACGGATACGCAGTATTTT
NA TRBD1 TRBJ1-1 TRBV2 CASSASDRGNTEAFF TGTGCCAGCAGCGCCTCGGACAGGGGTAACACTGAAGCTTTCTTT
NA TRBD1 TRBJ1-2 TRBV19 CASANRDRVLDGYTF TGTGCCAGTGCGAACAGGGACAGGGTACTGGATGGCTACACCTTC
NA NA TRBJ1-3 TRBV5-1 CASSPGSRRNTIYF TGCGCCAGCAGCCCAGGGTCAAGGAGAAACACCATATATTTT
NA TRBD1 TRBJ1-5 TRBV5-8 CASSPGTGPQGPQHF TGTGCCAGCAGCCCCGGGACAGGCCCTCAGGGGCCCCAGCATTTT
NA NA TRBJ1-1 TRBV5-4 CASSLDTANTEAFF TGTGCCAGCAGCTTGGATACTGCCAACACTGAAGCTTTCTTT
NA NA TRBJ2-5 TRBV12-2 CASRSPRRGGAGETQYF TGTGCAAGTCGCTCTCCCCGGCGCGGGGGGGCCGGGGAGACCCAGTACTTC
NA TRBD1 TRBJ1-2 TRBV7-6 CASSLASGSGQTHTF TGTGCCAGCAGCTTAGCATCCGGCTCGGGACAGACCCACACCTTC
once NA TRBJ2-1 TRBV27 CASSYYWTATYNEQFF TGTGCCAGCAGTTACTATTGGACAGCTACCTACAATGAGCAGTTCTTC
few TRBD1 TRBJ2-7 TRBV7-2 CASSLRDSSYEQYF TGTGCCAGCAGCTTACGGGACAGCTCCTACGAGCAGTACTTC
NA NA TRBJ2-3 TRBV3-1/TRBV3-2 CASSHPLAVGTDTQYF TGTGCCAGCAGCCACCCCTTAGCCGTAGGCACAGATACGCAGTATTTT